This is a list of T cell receptor beta chains from one sample in a study of T cell responses to AZD1222 COVID-19 vaccine. TCRdb's copy holds only in-frame clones and misses some; the assay was immunoSEQ multiplex PCR. The sample consists of 85,000 to 130,000 clones, about nine tenths of them appearing once. Sequencing used peripheral blood, obtained 28 days after the second AZD1222 dose. The receptor set was obtained from an adult who received the AZD1222 COVID-19 vaccine. CDR3s include the opening cysteine and the closing phenylalanine or tryptophan. The D gene is left open where the match is weak. Some rows mark clone size as missing; the rest say once, few, many or name a class of expanded clone.

D,V,length,size,J,CDR3,DNA
-,TRBV7-3,15,-,TRBJ2-2,CASSLLGANAGELFF,TGTGCCAGCAGCTTATTGGGGGCGAACGCCGGGGAGCTGTTTTTT
-,TRBV3-1/TRBV3-2,15,-,TRBJ1-1,CASSQGFGLGTEAFF,TGTGCCAGCAGCCAAGGCTTCGGGCTGGGCACTGAAGCTTTCTTT
-,TRBV28,17,-,TRBJ2-3,CASSLIGQGLFTDTQYF,TGTGCCAGCAGTTTAATCGGACAAGGGCTATTCACAGATACGCAGTATTTT
-,TRBV5-1,13,-,TRBJ1-6,CASSLSDDSPLHF,TGCGCCAGCAGCTTGTCGGACGATTCACCCCTCCACTTT
TRBD1,TRBV12-3/TRBV12-4,13,-,TRBJ1-6,CASNRGEESPLHF,TGTGCCAGCAACAGGGGGGAGGAATCACCCCTCCACTTT
-,TRBV5-4,14,medium-sized,TRBJ1-6,CASSENRDNSPLHF,TGTGCCAGCAGCGAGAACAGGGACAATTCACCCCTCCACTTT
TRBD1,TRBV9,14,-,TRBJ1-2,CASSAGTGIYGYTF,TGTGCCAGCAGCGCCGGGACAGGGATCTATGGCTACACCTTC
-,TRBV15,14,once,TRBJ2-5,CATKRESNRETQYF,TGTGCCACCAAGAGGGAATCGAATCGGGAGACCCAGTACTTC
-,TRBV7-2,17,-,TRBJ2-7,CASSLDVPRPASYEQYF,TGTGCCAGCAGCTTAGACGTACCCCGACCAGCATCCTACGAGCAGTACTTC
TRBD1,TRBV14,15,-,TRBJ2-2,CASTTQGANTGELFF,TGTGCCAGCACCACACAGGGGGCGAACACCGGGGAGCTGTTTTTT
-,TRBV7-8,15,-,TRBJ2-7,CASSPETGLSYEQYF,TGTGCCAGCAGCCCAGAGACAGGCCTATCCTACGAGCAGTACTTC
-,TRBV19,15,-,TRBJ1-1,CATRTVVLMNTEAFF,TGTGCCACTAGGACAGTGGTACTCATGAACACTGAAGCTTTCTTT
-,TRBV18,12,-,TRBJ2-7,CASSPPGGEQYF,TGTGCCAGCTCACCGCCCGGGGGAGAGCAGTACTTC
-,TRBV6-4,13,-,TRBJ2-7,CASSEEAGSEQYF,TGTGCCAGCAGTGAGGAGGCGGGATCCGAGCAGTACTTC
TRBD1,TRBV23-1,16,-,TRBJ1-5,CASSRGGGLGNQPQHF,TGCGCCAGCAGTCGAGGGGGCGGGCTTGGCAATCAGCCCCAGCATTTT
-,TRBV14,12,-,TRBJ2-1,CASSPRPNEQFF,TGTGCCAGCAGCCCGAGGCCAAATGAGCAGTTCTTC
TRBD1,TRBV5-1,14,-,TRBJ2-7,CATQGAPRLFEQYF,TGCGCCACCCAGGGGGCCCCCCGCTTATTCGAGCAGTACTTC
-,TRBV18,14,few,TRBJ1-1,CASSGGGPNTEAFF,TGTGCCAGCTCTGGGGGCGGGCCGAACACTGAAGCTTTCTTT
TRBD1,TRBV19,13,-,TRBJ1-1,CASSIHEGASAFF,TGTGCCAGTAGTATTCACGAGGGGGCGTCAGCTTTCTTT
-,TRBV5-4,15,-,TRBJ1-6,CASSLRRGTNSPLHF,TGTGCCAGCAGCTTGCGCCGGGGGACTAATTCACCCCTCCACTTT
TRBD1,TRBV6-5,13,-,TRBJ1-2,CAIHRGQNYGYTF,TGTGCCATACACAGGGGTCAGAACTATGGCTACACCTTC
-,TRBV5-6,13,few,TRBJ1-1,CASSLVAFGEAFF,TGTGCCAGCAGCTTGGTGGCATTTGGTGAAGCTTTCTTT
-,TRBV6-2/TRBV6-3,14,-,TRBJ1-1,CASSLPRRDTEAFF,TGTGCCAGCAGCCTTCCCCGACGGGACACTGAAGCTTTCTTT
-,TRBV7-2,15,-,TRBJ1-4,CASSLQTGSGEKLFF,TGTGCCAGCAGCTTACAGACAGGATCGGGTGAAAAACTGTTTTTT
-,TRBV2,12,few,TRBJ1-5,CASRGVLQPQHF,TGTGCCAGCAGGGGGGTGCTTCAGCCCCAGCATTTT
-,TRBV6-5,14,-,TRBJ1-4,CASSLRATNEKLFF,TGTGCCAGCAGCCTCCGGGCAACTAATGAAAAACTGTTTTTT
TRBD1,TRBV19,15,once,TRBJ2-7,CASSMAGQGLNEQYF,TGTGCCAGTAGTATGGCGGGACAGGGGCTAAACGAGCAGTACTTC
TRBD2,TRBV15,15,-,TRBJ2-2,CATSREGQITGELFF,TGTGCCACCAGCCGGGAGGGCCAAATCACCGGGGAGCTGTTTTTT
-,TRBV5-1,16,-,TRBJ2-6,CASSNGQSSGANVLTF,TGCGCCAGCAGCAATGGACAGAGCTCTGGGGCCAACGTCCTGACTTTC
-,TRBV27,14,-,TRBJ1-5,CASSAPGSGQPQHF,TGTGCCAGCAGTGCCCCAGGGAGTGGACAGCCCCAGCATTTT
-,TRBV29-1,11,-,TRBJ2-7,CSVEKSSEQYF,TGCAGCGTTGAGAAATCCAGCGAGCAGTACTTC
TRBD1,TRBV18,15,-,TRBJ2-7,CASSLGDRGQYEQYF,TGTGCCAGCTCACTCGGGGACAGGGGGCAATACGAGCAGTACTTC
-,TRBV5-1,13,once,TRBJ2-3,CASSLGFQDTQYF,TGCGCCAGCAGCTTGGGCTTCCAAGATACGCAGTATTTT
TRBD1,TRBV27,14,-,TRBJ2-1,CASSAGGPYNEQFF,TGTGCCAGCAGTGCAGGGGGACCCTACAATGAGCAGTTCTTC